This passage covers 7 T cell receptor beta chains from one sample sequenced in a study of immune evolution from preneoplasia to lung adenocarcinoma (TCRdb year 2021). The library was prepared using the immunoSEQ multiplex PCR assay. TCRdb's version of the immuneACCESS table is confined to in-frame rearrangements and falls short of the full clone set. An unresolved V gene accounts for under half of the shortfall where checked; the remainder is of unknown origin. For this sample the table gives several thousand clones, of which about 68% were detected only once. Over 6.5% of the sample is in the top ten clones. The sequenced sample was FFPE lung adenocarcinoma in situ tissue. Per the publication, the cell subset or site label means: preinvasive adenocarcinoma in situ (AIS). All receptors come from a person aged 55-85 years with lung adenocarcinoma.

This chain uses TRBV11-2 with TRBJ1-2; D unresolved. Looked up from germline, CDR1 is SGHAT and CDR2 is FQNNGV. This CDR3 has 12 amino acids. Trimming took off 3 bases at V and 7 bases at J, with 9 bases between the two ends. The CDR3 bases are TGTGCCAGCAGCTTTGGCTCGACTGGCTACACCTTC. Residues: CASSFGSTGYTF.

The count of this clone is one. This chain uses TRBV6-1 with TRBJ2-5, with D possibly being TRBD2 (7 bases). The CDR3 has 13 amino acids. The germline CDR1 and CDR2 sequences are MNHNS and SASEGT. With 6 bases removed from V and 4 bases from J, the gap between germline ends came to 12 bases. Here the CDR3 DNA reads TGTGCCAGCAGGTCCGCGGGGGCAGAGACCCAGTACTTC. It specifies CASRSAGAETQYF.

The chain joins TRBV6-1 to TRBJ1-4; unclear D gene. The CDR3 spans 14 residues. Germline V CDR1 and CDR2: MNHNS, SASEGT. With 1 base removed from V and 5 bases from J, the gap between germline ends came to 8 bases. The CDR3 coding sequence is TGTGCCAGCAGTGAAGAACTGCAGAATGAAAAACTGTTTTTT. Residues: CASSEELQNEKLFF.

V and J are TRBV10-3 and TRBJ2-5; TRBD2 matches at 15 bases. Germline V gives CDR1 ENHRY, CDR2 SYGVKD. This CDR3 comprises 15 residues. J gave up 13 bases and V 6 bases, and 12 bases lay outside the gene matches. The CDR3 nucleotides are TGTGCCATCAGCAGGACTAGCGGGGGGGGAGAGACTCTGTACTTC. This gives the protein CAISRTSGGGETLYF.

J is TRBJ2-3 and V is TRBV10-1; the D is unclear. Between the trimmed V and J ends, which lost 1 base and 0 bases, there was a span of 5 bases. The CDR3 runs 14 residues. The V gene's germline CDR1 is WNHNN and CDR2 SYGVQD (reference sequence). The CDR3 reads CASSEFVSTDTQYF. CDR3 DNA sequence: TGCGCCAGCAGTGAGTTCGTTAGCACAGATACGCAGTATTTT.

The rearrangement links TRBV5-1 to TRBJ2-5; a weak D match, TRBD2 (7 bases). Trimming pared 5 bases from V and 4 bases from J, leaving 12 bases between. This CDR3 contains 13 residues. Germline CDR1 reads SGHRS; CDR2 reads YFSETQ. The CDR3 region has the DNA TGCGCCAGCAGTTACAGGGAGGGAGAGACCCAGTACTTC. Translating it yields CASSYREGETQYF.

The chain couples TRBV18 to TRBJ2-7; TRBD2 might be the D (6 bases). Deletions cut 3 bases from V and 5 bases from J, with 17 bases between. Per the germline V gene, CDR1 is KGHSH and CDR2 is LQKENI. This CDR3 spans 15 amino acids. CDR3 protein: CASSPSTSGVHEQYF. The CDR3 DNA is TGTGCCAGCTCACCTTCCACGTCGGGGGTCCACGAGCAGTACTTC. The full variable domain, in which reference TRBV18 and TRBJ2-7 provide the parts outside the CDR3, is NAGVMQNPRHLVRRRGQEARLRCSPMKGHSHVYWYRQLPEEGLKFMVYLQKENIIDESGMPKERFSAEFPKEGPSILRIQQVVRGDSAAYFCASSPSTSGVHEQYFGPGTRLTVT.